This T cell receptor (beta chain) was captured in a study of blood T cell repertoires in COVID-19. Across the whole study: The United States, Italy and Spain provided the acute and convalescent COVID-19 samples.

This clone appeared a few times. The CDR3 is made up of 14 amino acids. J gave up 5 bases and V 4 bases, and 8 bases lay outside the gene matches. Germline V gives CDR1 SQVTM, CDR2 ANQGSEA. The data were produced by immunoSEQ multiplex PCR, yet TCRdb's version contains in-frame clones alone and is incomplete. This table holds around 100,000 clones, 80% to 90% found once. This sequence originates from a woman aged 55-70 years with acute or convalescent COVID-19. The sample was peripheral blood. The chain couples TRBV29-1 to TRBJ2-5; TRBD1 matches 9 bases. The CDR3 spells CSVAGGQGSETQYF. Here the CDR3 DNA reads TGCAGCGTTGCCGGAGGACAGGGGAGCGAGACCCAGTACTTC.